This T cell receptor beta chain was captured in a study of tacrolimus-resistant gene-edited T cells for transplant recipients (TCRdb year 2020). Looking at the study overall: Using TCRbeta sequencing, clonality and clone numbers were compared between expanded FKBP12 knockout and unedited CMV-specific T cell products. To rule out clonal outgrowth driven by transformation after gene editing, repertoire sequencing was carried out as a safety check. Sequencing covered a couple of donors, and each donor provided one unedited and one FKBP12 knockout CMV-specific T cell product. The investigation overall reported the following: No Morisita similarity was observed between repertoires from different donors, whereas high similarity was observed between knockout and unedited products from the same donor. Repertoire comparisons (Figure 5) were based on n = 2. According to the authors' conclusion, gene editing neither drastically skewed the TCRbeta repertoire nor caused excessive clonal expansion. Comparable clonality, top-10 clone read coverage, and total clone numbers were found for knockout and unedited products.

Notes on this clone: The record has no base qualities; no much larger clone is one base away.

The CDR3 covers 16 residues, taking in both the cysteine and the phenylalanine. Only the CDR3 portion is preserved as DNA: 48 bases, with reading frame beginning at the first base. V and J lose 3 bases and 1 base, and a span of 15 bases separates them. CDR1 and CDR2, looked up from the germline V gene (reference sequence), are LNHDA and SQIVND. Before enrichment with an IFNgamma secretion assay kit, PBMCs were stimulated for 6 hours with overlapping CMV pp65 and IE-1 peptide pools. Unmodified control products were expanded alongside the edited products but were not electroporated. Recombinant human IL-7 and IL-15 were used to expand the enriched CMV-specific T cells in culture. Before cryopreservation, T cell products were cultured for about 23 days. After activation, CMV-specific T cells were enriched from PBMCs on the basis of IFNgamma secretion. Genomic DNA served as the input for TCRbeta sequencing, which was run through the immunoSEQ service. In the paper's pipeline: Using immunoSEQ ANALYZER 3.0, the repertoires were analyzed for Morisita similarity, clonality, top-10 clone coverage and total clone counts. Clonality was scaled so that 1 meant monoclonal and lower values meant more diverse products. TCRdb retrieved this table from immuneACCESS and kept in-frame rearrangements only. Not all clones are present; in checked studies, unresolved V genes account for under half, and no reason is known for the remainder. V, J and clone size are those of that table, while D and trimming were read from the DNA. The sample table holds about 690 clones, of which approximately 50% were seen once. The biggest ten clones account for 75% to 90% of the sample.

This sequence was found in a human donor in good health, a blood donor. Sequencing input: a CMV-specific product grown in culture. The intended sense of this specimen's cell subset or site label: expanded CMV-specific T cell product isolated by IFNgamma secretion after CMV peptide stimulation. The V and J genes are TRBV19 and TRBJ1-1; too little of a D gene remains to name it. DNA sequence: TGTGCCAGTAGTATGGGCTACGGCAGGACGAACACTGAAGCTTTCTTT. It codes for CASSMGYGRTNTEAFF.